The 9 T cell receptor beta chains below all came from one sample that was sequenced in a study of CD8 T cells in ankylosing spondylitis. TCRdb analysed the 5' RACE reads with MiXCR anew, one entry per CDR3 protein. This sample yields about 140,000 distinct CDR3 sequences, of which 30% to 40% are seen a single time; 5.5% to 7.5% belongs to the top ten. The sample was synovial fluid, either unsorted or a sorted T cell fraction (not recorded which). The receptors stem from a male donor with ankylosing spondylitis.

This clonotype was picked up a small number of times. V usage is TRBV20-1 and J usage is TRBJ1-2, with D maybe TRBD1 (5 bases). The length of the CDR3 is 13 residues. Germline lookup yields CDR1 DFQATT and CDR2 SNEGSKA (reference sequence). Trimming cost V 5 bases and J 0 bases, with 10 bases left between them. CDR3: CSARDSANYGYTF. DNA for the CDR3: TGCAGTGCTCGGGACTCCGCTAACTATGGCTACACCTTC.

This chain uses TRBV6-1 with TRBJ1-4; D is possibly TRBD1 (6 bases). The V and J ends lost 6 bases and 7 bases respectively, with 27 bases between them. This CDR3 has 18 residues. The germline gives CDR1 MNHNS, CDR2 SASEGT. Written as DNA, the CDR3 is TGTGCCAGCAGACCCGATAGCAACAGGGTTTTATCACGTGAAAAACTGTTTTTT. Translating it yields CASRPDSNRVLSREKLFF.

V is TRBV5-5 and J is TRBJ2-7; no clear D gene. The germline V gene has CDR1 SGHKS and CDR2 YYEKEE (reference sequence). V was clipped by 5 bases and J by 0 bases, with 12 bases between them. The CDR3 totals 14 residues. The CDR3 DNA is TGTGCCAGCAGTTTTCCGGACCTCTCCTACGAGCAGTACTTC. Amino acids: CASSFPDLSYEQYF.

Only a few counts were recorded for this clonotype. The chain links TRBV5-1 to TRBJ1-1; possible D gene TRBD1, 6 bases. The V and J ends lost 2 bases and 0 bases respectively, with 23 bases between them. The CDR3 spans 19 residues. Germline-derived CDR1 and CDR2 are SGHRS and YFSETQ. The CDR3 is CASSLRGGDTPFMNTEAFF. Written as DNA, the CDR3 is TGCGCCAGCAGCTTACGAGGTGGGGACACCCCGTTCATGAACACTGAAGCTTTCTTT.

This clonotype has at least ten counts. The genes are TRBV27 and TRBJ2-7; D tentatively reads TRBD1 or TRBD2 (6 bases each). Germline CDR1 and CDR2: MNHEY and SMNVEV (reference sequence). This CDR3 region has 14 residues. V lost 5 bases and J 7 bases, leaving 18 bases between the germline ends. This CDR3 reads CASSEGHRGREQYF. CDR3 nucleotides: TGTGCCAGCAGTGAGGGACACCGTGGGAGGGAGCAGTACTTC.

The chain uses TRBV4-3 and TRBJ2-1; a weak D match, TRBD2 (6 bases). Trimming stripped 1 base from V and 10 bases from J, with 14 bases between. Germline loops: CDR1 LGHNA, CDR2 YSLEER. This CDR3 has 14 residues. CDR3 protein: CASSQGRRVGEQFF. The DNA for the CDR3 is TGCGCCAGCAGCCAAGGTAGGAGGGTCGGGGAGCAGTTCTTC.

The chain joins TRBV12-3 or TRBV12-4 to TRBJ2-5, with no clear D. The CDR3 extends over 11 amino acids. V was clipped by 8 bases and J by 1 base, with 5 bases between them. CDR3 residues: CASAVQETQYF. The CDR3 coding sequence is TGTGCCAGCGCAGTCCAAGAGACCCAGTACTTC.

This clonotype was found many times. This chain uses TRBV28 with TRBJ2-7; 7 bases are a match to TRBD2. The CDR3 extends over 14 amino acids. Trimming at V came to 8 bases and at J to 2 bases, leaving 9 bases not matched to a gene. Germline CDR1 and CDR2: MDHEN and SYDVKM. This chain's CDR3 is CASRPAGLPYEQYF. CDR3 sequence (DNA): TGTGCCAGCCGACCAGCGGGGTTACCCTACGAGCAGTACTTC.

The genes are TRBV4-3 and TRBJ1-4; tentative D call: TRBD1 (5 bases). In germline, CDR1 is LGHNA, CDR2 YSLEER. V shed 0 bases and J shed 2 bases, with 10 bases lying between them. The length of the CDR3 is 16 residues. CDR3 nucleotide sequence: TGCGCCAGCAGCCAAGAAGGGGTCTCGACTAATGAAAAACTGTTTTTT. It codes for CASSQEGVSTNEKLFF.